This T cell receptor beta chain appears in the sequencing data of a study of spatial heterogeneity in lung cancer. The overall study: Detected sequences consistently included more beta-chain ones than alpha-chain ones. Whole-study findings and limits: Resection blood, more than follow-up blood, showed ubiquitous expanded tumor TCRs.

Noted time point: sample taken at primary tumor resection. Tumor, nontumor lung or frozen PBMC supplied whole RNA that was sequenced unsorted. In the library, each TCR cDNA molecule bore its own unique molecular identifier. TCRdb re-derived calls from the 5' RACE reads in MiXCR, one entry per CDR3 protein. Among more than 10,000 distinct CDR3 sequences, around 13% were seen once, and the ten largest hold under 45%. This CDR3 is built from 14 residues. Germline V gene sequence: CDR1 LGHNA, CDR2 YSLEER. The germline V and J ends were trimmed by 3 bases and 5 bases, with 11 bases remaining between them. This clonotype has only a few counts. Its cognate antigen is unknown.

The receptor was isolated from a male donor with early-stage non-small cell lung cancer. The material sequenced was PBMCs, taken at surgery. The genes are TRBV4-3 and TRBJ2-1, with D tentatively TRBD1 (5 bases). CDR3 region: CASSQGLLNNEQFF. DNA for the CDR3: TGCGCCAGCAGCCAGGGGCTCCTGAACAATGAGCAGTTCTTC.